This TCR beta chain comes out of a study of STAT5B mutations in CD4+ large granular lymphocyte leukemia. Background on the study: Anti-CD4 microbead selection came after CD8+ cell depletion in cryopreserved samples.

With respect to this clone: As yet, its antigen is unknown.

Study-level points and caveats: TRBV06-family usage was enriched in top patient clones (8/27) versus controls (2/35). Approximately 25% of private leukemic clonotypes occurred rarely in other patients' non-leukemic repertoires.

Germline-derived CDR1 and CDR2 are SGHTA and FQGNSA. V dropped 1 base and J dropped 5 bases, with 5 bases sitting between them. The CDR3 loop spans 13 amino acids. Authors' methods: Lowest detectable productive clonotype frequency was 2.59 x 10-5. Sequenced by immunoSEQ multiplex PCR; TCRdb stores in-frame clones only, minus some. V and J calls and clone size come straight from that table; D and trimming were deduced from the DNA. The sample holds roughly 6,700 clones, roughly 70% seen once. The TCR comes from a woman aged 70 to 79 with CD4+ T-cell large granular lymphocyte leukemia. The sequenced sample was PBMCs. The chain recombines TRBV7-2 with TRBJ1-4; D is ambiguous. The CDR3: CASSLGPNEKLFF. The CDR3 nucleotides are TGTGCCAGCAGCTTAGGACCCAATGAAAAACTGTTTTTT.